These 9 T cell receptor beta chains were sequenced from one sample in a study of shared clonotypes between healthy human individuals (dated by TCRdb to about 2020). The library was built by means of the immunoSEQ multiplex PCR assay. TCRdb limited this immuneACCESS table to in-frame rearrangements with V and J called. A share of clones is missing; checked studies link under half to unresolved V genes, and the rest is unexplained. The sample profile shows fewer than 400,000 clones; 74% of them were found once. In total, the top ten clones hold 10% of the sample. The sample taken for sequencing was memory CD4+ T cells sorted from blood. In light of the paper, this sample's cell subset or site label describes: CD45RA-negative fraction. The receptors were gathered from a man between 25 and 39 years old in good health.

This chain links TRBV7-8 with TRBJ2-7; maybe TRBD1 (6 bases). V was cut by 5 bases and J by 5 bases, with 19 bases left in between. The CDR3 consists of 15 residues. CDR1 and CDR2 from the germline V gene are SGHVS and FQNEAQ. CDR3 bases: TGTGCCAGCAGCCCCCGGGACACCCCGAGCCACGAGCAGTACTTC. It yields the protein CASSPRDTPSHEQYF.

The gene calls are TRBV5-6 and TRBJ2-5; D unresolved. Between the trimmed V and J ends, which lost 1 base and 5 bases, there was a span of 12 bases. This CDR3 is 14 amino acids long. CDR1 and CDR2 (germline): SGHDT, YYEEEE. CDR3 sequence (DNA): TGTGCCAGCAGCTTGAAGCCTCTGGTGGAGACCCAGTACTTC. Amino acid sequence: CASSLKPLVETQYF.

The chain is built from TRBV7-8 and TRBJ2-2; unclear D gene. The germline V gene encodes CDR1 SGHVS and CDR2 FQNEAQ. This CDR3 is 15 amino acids long. V was clipped by 3 bases and J by 0 bases, with 8 bases between them. CDR3 sequence reads: CASSFGQPNTGELFF. In DNA form, the CDR3 reads TGTGCCAGCAGCTTCGGTCAACCGAACACCGGGGAGCTGTTTTTT.

Notes on this clone: A much larger clone lies one base from this, so it may be a read error. The V and J genes are TRBV6-1 and TRBJ1-2, with a weak D call TRBD1 (5 bases). The CDR3 spans 13 residues. The germline V gene has CDR1 MNHNS and CDR2 SASEGT. The CDR3 region is CASSERRSRGYIF. For the CDR3, the DNA is TGTGCCAGCAGTGAAAGGAGGTCGAGGGGCTACATCTTC.

The CDR3 region is CASSLYGTPDFEQFF. The CDR3 DNA is TGTGCCAGCAGCTTATACGGGACCCCGGACTTCGAGCAGTTCTTC. V is TRBV5-6 and J is TRBJ2-1, with D perhaps given as TRBD1 or TRBD2 (5 bases each). The CDR3 runs to 15 residues. Trimming shortened V by 2 bases and J by 10 bases, and 19 bases separated the two germline ends. CDR1 and CDR2 (germline): SGHDT, YYEEEE.

To note about this clone: Other DNA variants within this sample encode the same CDR3. The chain links TRBV5-1 to TRBJ1-1; a weak D match, TRBD1 (5 bases). The CDR3 sequence is 12 residues long. Germline lookup yields CDR1 SGHRS and CDR2 YFSETQ. Between the trimmed V and J ends, which lost 2 bases and 8 bases, there was a span of 10 bases. CDR3 DNA sequence: TGCGCCAGCAGCTTAGAAAGGGGCGAAGCTTTCTTT. Amino acid sequence: CASSLERGEAFF.

V is TRBV28 and J is TRBJ2-3, with D possibly being TRBD1 (7 bases). Germline V gene data show CDR1 as MDHEN and CDR2 as SYDVKM. The V end was cut by 5 bases, the J end by 2 bases, with 17 bases between. CDR3 size: 16 residues. DNA for the CDR3: TGTGCCAGCAGTGGGCGGGACAGCTTGGTCACAGATACGCAGTATTTT. Translation: CASSGRDSLVTDTQYF.

CDR3 sequence reads: CASSHGRRGNEQYF. The CDR3 DNA follows: TGTGCCAGCAGCCACGGACGTAGGGGTAACGAGCAGTACTTC. The chain couples TRBV7-9 to TRBJ2-7; possibly TRBD1 for D (5 bases). Per the germline V gene, CDR1 is SEHNR and CDR2 is FQNEAQ (reference sequence). Trimming shortened V by 5 bases and J by 5 bases, and 16 bases separated the two germline ends. The CDR3 runs 14 residues.

On this clone itself: Other DNA sequences in the same sample also yield this CDR3. The chain uses TRBV2 and TRBJ2-7, with D tentatively TRBD2 (5 bases). The CDR3 has 13 amino acids. Germline V gives CDR1 SNHLY, CDR2 FYNNEI. Between the trimmed V and J ends, which lost 3 bases and 0 bases, there was a span of 6 bases. CDR3 residues: CASSEGSSYEQYF. The CDR3 bases are TGTGCCAGCAGTGAGGGGAGCTCCTACGAGCAGTACTTC.